Here is one T cell receptor (beta chain) with its context. Its antigen is not identified. V was pared by 4 bases and J by 6 bases, with 11 bases of the junction left unmatched. The CDR3 is 17 residues long. Per germline, CDR1 SNHLY and CDR2 FYNNEI. The data originate from a study of cytomegalovirus exposure and HLA in healthy donors. Study-wide results and limits: Excluded were some V segments that proved indistinguishable, including TRBV6-2 and TRBV6-3.

PCR was performed using 60 Vbeta and 13 Jbeta primers. Generated by immunoSEQ multiplex PCR, the TCRdb table keeps only in-frame clones and is missing some. This table holds around 160,000 clones, around 75% found once. Material for sequencing was PBMCs. V and J are TRBV2 and TRBJ1-5; 11 nucleotides align to TRBD1. The clonotype was recovered from a middle-aged woman in good health and CMV-seropositive. CDR3 sequence: CASSGWTGGVMSQPQHF. CDR3 in DNA: TGTGCCAGCAGTGGTTGGACAGGGGGCGTAATGAGTCAGCCCCAGCATTTT.